This entry lists 24 T cell receptor beta chains sequenced from one sample in a study of neurological immune-mediated disorders. MiXCR, run by TCRdb on the 5' RACE reads, gives a single entry per CDR3 protein. The table lists about 90,000 distinct CDR3 sequences, less than 15% of them singletons, with around 5.3% in the top ten. Time point of the sample: longitudinal time-point 2. The source material was PBMCs. The receptors stem from a female donor with HTLV-1-associated myelopathy (HAM/TSP).

The table lists this clonotype with many counts. The chain has TRBV28 and TRBJ2-2; 9 bases align to TRBD1. This CDR3 contains 14 residues. The junction had 11 bases not matched to a gene; V was cut back by 8 bases and J by 10 bases. Germline-derived CDR1 and CDR2 are MDHEN and SYDVKM. CDR3 in amino acids: CASLDRGGPEELFF. The DNA for the CDR3 is TGTGCCAGCCTAGACAGGGGGGGCCCCGAGGAGCTGTTTTTT. The full variable domain, rest sourced from reference TRBV28 and TRBJ2-2, is DVKVTQSSRYLVKRTGEKVFLECVQDMDHENMFWYRQDPGLGLRLIYFSYDVKMKEKGDIPEGYSVSREKKERFSLILESASTNQTSMYLCASLDRGGPEELFFGEGSRLTVL.

The chain uses TRBV7-2 and TRBJ2-3; weak D call: TRBD2 (6 bases). The CDR3 consists of 14 residues. The V and J ends lost 4 bases and 3 bases respectively, with 11 bases between them. The germline CDR1 and CDR2 sequences are SGHTA and FQGNSA. The CDR3 loop reads CASSSGGATDTQYF. CDR3 coding DNA: TGTGCCAGCAGCTCCGGGGGAGCAACAGATACGCAGTATTTT.

This clonotype was seen ten or more times. The chain links TRBV5-4 to TRBJ2-3; a weak D match, TRBD2 (5 bases). Germline assignment: CDR1 SGHNT and CDR2 YYREEE (reference sequence). The CDR3 contains 15 residues. V was shortened by 4 bases and J by 1 base, with 13 bases between the two germline ends. The chain's CDR3 is CASSLRTRGTDTQYF. The CDR3 DNA reads TGTGCCAGCAGCCTACGGACGAGGGGCACAGATACGCAGTATTTT.

Ten or more counts support this clonotype. V is TRBV28 and J is TRBJ1-1; maybe TRBD1 (5 bases). This CDR3 is 15 amino acids long. Per germline, CDR1 MDHEN and CDR2 SYDVKM. Trimming took off 7 bases at V and 4 bases at J, with 19 bases between the two ends. The CDR3 DNA reads TGTGCCAGCATGGAGCCTGCTTCTGGGGGCACTGAAGCTTTCTTT. Its protein product is CASMEPASGGTEAFF.

By frequency in the sample, this clonotype is medium-sized (0.01 to 0.1%). The V gene is TRBV7-9, the J gene TRBJ1-2; 7 bases fit TRBD1. The CDR3 totals 13 residues. V lost 10 bases and J lost 6; bases outside the gene matches: 11. Per the germline V gene, CDR1 is SEHNR and CDR2 is FQNEAQ (reference sequence). CDR3 sequence: CAIKGDREDGYTF. DNA of the CDR3: TGTGCCATAAAGGGGGACAGAGAAGATGGCTACACCTTC.

This clonotype occurred many times. The V gene is TRBV6-5, the J gene TRBJ2-7; maybe TRBD1 (5 bases). The ends were cut back, 6 bases at V and 5 bases at J, with 14 bases in the middle. CDR3 length equals 13 residues. CDR1 and CDR2 (germline): MNHEY, SVGAGI. CDR3 DNA: TGTGCCAGCAGCCCCAATACAGGCCACGAGCAGTACTTC. Protein: CASSPNTGHEQYF.

This clonotype was seen many times. The chain joins TRBV20-1 to TRBJ2-5, with TRBD2 matching 8 bases. V shed 2 bases, J shed 3 bases, and the junction held 8 bases outside the gene matches. Germline CDR1 is DFQATT and CDR2 is SNEGSKA (reference sequence). This CDR3 is built from 15 residues. The CDR3 sequence is CSARPGGVGKETQYF. CDR3 sequence (DNA): TGCAGTGCTAGACCGGGAGGGGTGGGGAAAGAGACCCAGTACTTC.

This clonotype appeared many times. The chain uses TRBV27 and TRBJ2-2; 7 bases are a match to TRBD2. The CDR3 spans 13 residues. The junction had 3 bases not matched to a gene; V was cut back by 5 bases and J by 6 bases. CDR1 and CDR2 (germline): MNHEY, SMNVEV (reference sequence). CDR3 sequence reads: CASSTGGSGELFF. The CDR3 DNA reads TGTGCCAGCAGTACCGGGGGGTCCGGGGAGCTGTTTTTT.

The V gene is TRBV12-3 or TRBV12-4, the J gene TRBJ2-5, with D tentatively TRBD1 or TRBD2 (5 bases each). Trimming stripped 2 bases from V and 4 bases from J, with 17 bases between. This CDR3 spans 16 amino acids. This chain's CDR3 is CASSLSPGPERETQYF. In nucleotides, the CDR3 is TGTGCCAGCAGTTTAAGTCCGGGACCGGAGAGAGAGACCCAGTACTTC.

This clonotype showed up many times. V and J are TRBV5-1 and TRBJ2-7, with D maybe TRBD1 (5 bases). The V end was cut by 0 bases, the J end by 3 bases, with 7 bases between. CDR3 length: 13 residues. The V gene's germline CDR1 is SGHRS and CDR2 YFSETQ. The CDR3 nucleotides are TGCGCCAGCAGCTTGGACCAGGGCTACGAGCAGTACTTC. This sequence encodes CASSLDQGYEQYF.

This clonotype was seen many times. The rearrangement joins TRBV5-1 to TRBJ2-7; no firm D call. The V gene lost 0 bases and the J gene lost 1 base, with 5 bases spanning the gap. Germline CDR1 reads SGHRS; CDR2 reads YFSETQ. The CDR3 runs 13 residues. CDR3 in DNA: TGCGCCAGCAGCTTGGCCAAGTCCTACGAGCAGTACTTC. Encoded protein: CASSLAKSYEQYF. The full variable domain, rest sourced from reference TRBV5-1 and TRBJ2-7, is KAGVTQTPRYLIKTRGQQVTLSCSPISGHRSVSWYQQTPGQGLQFLFEYFSETQRNKGNFPGRFSGRQFSNSRSEMNVSTLELGDSALYLCASSLAKSYEQYFGPGTRLTVT.

The V and J genes are TRBV29-1 and TRBJ1-3; D is ambiguous. The CDR3 has 11 amino acids. Germline V gives CDR1 SQVTM, CDR2 ANQGSEA. As DNA, the CDR3 is TGCGGCAGTAGCTCTGGAAACACCATATATTTT. It codes for CGSSSGNTIYF.

The table lists this clonotype with many counts. This chain connects TRBV5-6 to TRBJ2-3; a weak D match, TRBD1 (6 bases). Trimming removed 4 bases from V and 0 bases from J, with 15 bases in between. Germline CDR1 is SGHDT and CDR2 is YYEEEE. CDR3 length: 16 amino acids. CDR3 loop: CASSTRTVASTDTQYF. CDR3 in DNA: TGTGCCAGCAGCACGAGGACAGTCGCTAGCACAGATACGCAGTATTTT.

This clonotype was observed at least ten times. J is TRBJ1-5 and V is TRBV6-6, with 7 nucleotides matching TRBD1. Trimming at V came to 6 bases and at J to 1 base, leaving 3 bases not matched to a gene. Looked up from germline, CDR1 is MNHNY and CDR2 is SVGAGI (reference sequence). The CDR3 sequence is 14 residues long. Here the CDR3 reads CASRMTGSNQPQHF. The CDR3 DNA reads as TGTGCCAGCAGGATGACAGGGAGCAATCAGCCCCAGCATTTT.

The gene calls are TRBV3-1 and TRBJ1-1; D unclear. This CDR3 has 13 residues. V was clipped by 2 bases and J by 7 bases, with 11 bases between them. Germline V gene sequence: CDR1 LGHDT, CDR2 YNNKEL (reference sequence). The CDR3 bases are TGTGCCAGCAGCCAAAACGGGGAGTTTGAAGCTTTCTTT. The encoded protein is CASSQNGEFEAFF. The full variable domain, completed using reference TRBV3-1 and TRBJ1-1, is DTAVSQTPKYLVTQMGNDKSIKCEQNLGHDTMYWYKQDSKKFLKIMFSYNNKELIINETVPNRFSPKSPDKAHLNLHINSLELGDSAVYFCASSQNGEFEAFFGQGTRLTVV.

Ten or more counts support this clonotype. The V and J genes are TRBV5-1 and TRBJ1-2; D not certain. Per germline, CDR1 SGHRS and CDR2 YFSETQ. V was pared by 5 bases and J by 4 bases, with 15 bases between. CDR3 length equals 14 residues. The CDR3 sequence: CASSRGEESYGYTF. The CDR3 DNA follows: TGCGCCAGCAGTCGTGGGGAGGAGAGCTATGGCTACACCTTC.

The V call is TRBV6-2 or TRBV6-3, the J call TRBJ2-1, with D possibly TRBD1 on 6 matching bases. This CDR3 has 15 amino acids. V lost 2 bases and J lost 6, with 14 bases in between. Germline lookup yields CDR1 MNHEY and CDR2 SVGEGT. CDR3 in amino acids: CASSYGDTFSNEQFF. CDR3 coding DNA: TGTGCCAGCAGTTACGGGGACACATTTTCCAATGAGCAGTTCTTC.

Many counts were recorded for this clonotype. The chain uses TRBV5-1 and TRBJ2-7; D may correspond to TRBD1 or TRBD2 (6 bases each). The ends were cut back, 6 bases at V and 1 base at J, with 11 bases in the middle. This CDR3 contains 13 residues. CDR1 is SGHRS and CDR2 is YFSETQ in the germline V gene. CDR3 in amino acids: CASKGDSSYEQYF. CDR3 bases: TGCGCCAGCAAGGGGGACTCATCCTACGAGCAGTACTTC. The complete variable domain, with remaining parts taken from reference TRBV5-1 and TRBJ2-7, reads KAGVTQTPRYLIKTRGQQVTLSCSPISGHRSVSWYQQTPGQGLQFLFEYFSETQRNKGNFPGRFSGRQFSNSRSEMNVSTLELGDSALYLCASKGDSSYEQYFGPGTRLTVT.

This clonotype occurred many times. This chain joins TRBV10-2 and TRBJ2-7; D is undetermined. The CDR3 is made up of 13 amino acids. V was cut by 8 bases and J by 2 bases, with 13 bases left in between. Germline lookup yields CDR1 WSHSY and CDR2 SAAADI. The CDR3 sequence is CASLEANAYEQYF. CDR3 bases: TGCGCCAGCCTTGAGGCAAACGCCTACGAGCAGTACTTC.

To note about this clonotype: One end of the junction does not line up with germline, which may come from a read error. The chain combines TRBV7-2 with TRBJ2-7; TRBD2 agrees at 9 bases. Germline V gene lookup returns CDR1 SGHTA and CDR2 FQGNSA. This CDR3 contains 16 residues. CDR3: CASSPIAGVLSYDQYF. The CDR3 DNA sequence: TGTGCCAGCAGCCCTATAGCGGGGGTACTCTCCTACGACCAGTACTTC. Based on the CDR3 plus reference TRBV7-2 and TRBJ2-7, the full variable domain is GAGVSQSPSNKVTEKGKDVELRCDPISGHTALYWYRQSLGQGLEFLIYFQGNSAPDKSGLPSDRFSAERTGGSVSTLTIQRTQQEDSAVYLCASSPIAGVLSYDQYFGPGTRLTVT.

This clonotype was observed many times. J is TRBJ1-5 and V is TRBV10-2; D remains ambiguous. The germline V and J ends were trimmed by 3 bases and 3 bases, with 12 bases remaining between them. CDR1 and CDR2 from the germline V gene are WSHSY and SAAADI. The CDR3 is 15 residues long. DNA for the CDR3: TGCGCCAGCAGTGACCAGAACCTTAACAATCAGCCCCAGCATTTT. It encodes CASSDQNLNNQPQHF.

Many counts were recorded for this clonotype. The chain uses TRBV20-1 and TRBJ1-2; D might be TRBD1 (5 bases). The V end was cut by 0 bases, the J end by 8 bases, with 16 bases between. This CDR3 region has 14 residues. CDR1 and CDR2 from the germline V gene are DFQATT and SNEGSKA (reference sequence). Here the CDR3 DNA reads TGCAGTGCTAGAGACACGGGACTCTCGGCGGGCTACACCTTC. This gives the protein CSARDTGLSAGYTF.

V gene TRBV4-1 combines with J gene TRBJ2-1; D is possibly TRBD2 (5 bases). The germline gives CDR1 MGHRA, CDR2 YSYEKL. The CDR3 consists of 13 residues. Trimming took 4 bases from V and 8 from J, leaving 12 bases between them. The chain's CDR3 is CASSRTGSDEQFF. In nucleotides, the CDR3 is TGCGCCAGCAGCCGCACGGGAAGCGATGAGCAGTTCTTC.

This clonotype was observed many times. J is TRBJ2-2 and V is TRBV6-2 or TRBV6-3; D is perhaps TRBD1 (6 bases). The germline CDR1 and CDR2 sequences are MNHEY and SVGEGT. The CDR3 has 15 residues. Trimming stripped 5 bases from V and 2 bases from J, with 12 bases between. The CDR3 sequence: CASSPWGLNTGELFF. CDR3 DNA sequence: TGTGCCAGCAGTCCCTGGGGGCTTAACACCGGGGAGCTGTTTTTT.